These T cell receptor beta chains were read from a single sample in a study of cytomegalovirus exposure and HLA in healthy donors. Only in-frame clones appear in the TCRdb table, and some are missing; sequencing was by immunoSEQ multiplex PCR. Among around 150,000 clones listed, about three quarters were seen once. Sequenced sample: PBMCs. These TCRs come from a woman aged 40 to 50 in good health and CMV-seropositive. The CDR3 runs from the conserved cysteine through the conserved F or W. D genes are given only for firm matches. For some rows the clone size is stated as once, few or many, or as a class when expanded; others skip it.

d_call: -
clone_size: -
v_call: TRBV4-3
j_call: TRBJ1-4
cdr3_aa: CASSRLGSENEKLFF
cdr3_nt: TGCGCCAGCAGCCGGCTCGGCAGCGAGAATGAAAAACTGTTTTTT

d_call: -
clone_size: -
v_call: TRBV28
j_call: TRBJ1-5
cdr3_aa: CASSSGRRARHQPQHF
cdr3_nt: TGTGCCAGCAGTTCGGGGCGGAGGGCGCGTCATCAGCCCCAGCATTTT

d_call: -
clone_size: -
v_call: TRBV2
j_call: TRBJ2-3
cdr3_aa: CASSEVGADTQYF
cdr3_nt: TGTGCCAGCAGTGAAGTGGGCGCAGATACGCAGTATTTT

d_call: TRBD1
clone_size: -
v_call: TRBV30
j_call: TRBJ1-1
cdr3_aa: CAWSKSRGRPGMNTEAFF
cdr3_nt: TGTGCCTGGAGTAAATCCAGGGGGCGCCCCGGAATGAACACTGAAGCTTTCTTT

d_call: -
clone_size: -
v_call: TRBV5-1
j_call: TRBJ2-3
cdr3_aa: CASSLVGTPLTDTQYF
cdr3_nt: TGCGCCAGCAGCTTGGTAGGGACTCCACTCACAGATACGCAGTATTTT

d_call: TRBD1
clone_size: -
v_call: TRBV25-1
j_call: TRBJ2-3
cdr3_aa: CASSEQGARWLDTQYF
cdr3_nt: TGTGCCAGCAGTGAACAGGGGGCGCGGTGGTTAGATACGCAGTATTTT

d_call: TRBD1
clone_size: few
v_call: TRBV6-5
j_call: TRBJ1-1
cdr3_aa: CASSPDRGTKAFF
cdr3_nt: TGTGCCAGCAGCCCGGACAGGGGGACTAAAGCTTTCTTT

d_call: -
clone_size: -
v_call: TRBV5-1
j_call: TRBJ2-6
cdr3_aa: CASSLFQGSGANVLTF
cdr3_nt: TGCGCCAGCAGCTTGTTTCAGGGGTCTGGGGCCAACGTCCTGACTTTC

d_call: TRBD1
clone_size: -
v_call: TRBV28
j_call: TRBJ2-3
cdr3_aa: CASSQGQVDTDTQYF
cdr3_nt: TGTGCCAGCAGTCAGGGACAGGTAGACACAGATACGCAGTATTTT

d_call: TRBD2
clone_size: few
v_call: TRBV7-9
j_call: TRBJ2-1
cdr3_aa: CASSLAGGVHNEQFF
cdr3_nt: TGTGCCAGCAGCTTAGCGGGAGGGGTTCACAATGAGCAGTTCTTC

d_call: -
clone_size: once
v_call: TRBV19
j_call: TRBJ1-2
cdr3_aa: CASSSPGLNYGYTF
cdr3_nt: TGTGCCAGTAGTTCCCCGGGGTTGAACTATGGCTACACCTTC

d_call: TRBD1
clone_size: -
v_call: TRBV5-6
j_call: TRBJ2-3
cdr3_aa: CASSLGVTGGADTQYF
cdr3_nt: TGTGCCAGCAGCTTGGGGGTGACAGGGGGCGCAGATACGCAGTATTTT

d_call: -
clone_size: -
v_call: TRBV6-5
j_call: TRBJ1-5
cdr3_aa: CASKGDLDQPQHF
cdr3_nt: TGTGCCAGCAAGGGGGATCTCGATCAGCCCCAGCATTTT

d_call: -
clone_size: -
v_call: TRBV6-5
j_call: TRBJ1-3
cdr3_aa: CAGHRSGNTIYF
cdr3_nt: TGTGCCGGCCACCGTTCTGGAAACACCATATATTTT

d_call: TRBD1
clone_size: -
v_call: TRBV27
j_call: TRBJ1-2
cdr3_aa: CASSWSGGKYGYTF
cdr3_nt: TGTGCCAGCAGTTGGTCAGGGGGTAAGTATGGCTACACCTTC

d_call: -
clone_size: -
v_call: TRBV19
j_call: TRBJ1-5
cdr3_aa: CASSILPLSEGYAQPQHF
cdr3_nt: TGTGCCAGTAGTATTCTCCCCCTATCGGAGGGATACGCTCAGCCCCAGCATTTT

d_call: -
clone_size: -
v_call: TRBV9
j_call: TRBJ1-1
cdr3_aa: CASSPQTSGTEAFF
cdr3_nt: TGTGCCAGCAGCCCACAGACGTCAGGCACTGAAGCTTTCTTT

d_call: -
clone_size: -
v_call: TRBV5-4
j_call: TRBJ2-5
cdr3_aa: CASSPSDQETQYF
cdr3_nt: TGTGCCAGCAGCCCCTCGGACCAAGAGACCCAGTACTTC

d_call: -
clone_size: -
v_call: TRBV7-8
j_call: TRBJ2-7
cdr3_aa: CASSPSGFYYEQYF
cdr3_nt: TGTGCCAGCAGCCCGTCGGGGTTCTACTACGAGCAGTACTTC

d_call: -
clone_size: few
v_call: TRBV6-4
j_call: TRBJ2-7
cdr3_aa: CASPRVQGYYEQYF
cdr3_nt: TGTGCCAGTCCTCGAGTACAGGGATACTACGAGCAGTACTTC

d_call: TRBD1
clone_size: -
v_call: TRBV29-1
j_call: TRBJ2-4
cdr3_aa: CSVAGTDKNIQYF
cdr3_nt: TGCAGCGTTGCGGGGACAGACAAAAACATTCAGTACTTC

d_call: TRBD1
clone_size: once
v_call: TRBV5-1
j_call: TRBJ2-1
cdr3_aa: CASSLAGTGGWNEQFF
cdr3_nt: TGCGCCAGCAGCTTGGCCGGGACAGGGGGCTGGAATGAGCAGTTCTTC

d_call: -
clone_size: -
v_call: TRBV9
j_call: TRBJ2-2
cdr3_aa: CASSLLGGVGTGELFF
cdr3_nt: TGTGCCAGCAGCCTCTTGGGCGGGGTGGGGACCGGGGAGCTGTTTTTT

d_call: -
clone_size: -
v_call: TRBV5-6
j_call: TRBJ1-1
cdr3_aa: CASSLEEGREAFF
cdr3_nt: TGTGCCAGCAGCTTGGAGGAGGGCAGGGAAGCTTTCTTT

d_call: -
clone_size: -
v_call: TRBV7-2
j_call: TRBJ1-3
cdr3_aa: CASSLGMSLVSGNTIYF
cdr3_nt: TGTGCCAGCAGCTTAGGAATGTCACTCGTCTCTGGAAACACCATATATTTT

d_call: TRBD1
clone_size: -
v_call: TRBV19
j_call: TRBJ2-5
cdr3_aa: CASSRAGGIETQYF
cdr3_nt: TGTGCCAGTAGTCGGGCAGGGGGTATCGAGACCCAGTACTTC

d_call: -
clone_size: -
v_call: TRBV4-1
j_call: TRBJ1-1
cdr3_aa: CASSYRALNTEAFF
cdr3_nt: TGCGCCAGCAGCTACAGGGCTCTGAACACTGAAGCTTTCTTT

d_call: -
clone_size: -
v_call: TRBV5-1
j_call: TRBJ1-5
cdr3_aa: CASSLTGKDQPQHF
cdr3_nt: TGCGCCAGCAGCTTGACAGGAAAAGATCAGCCCCAGCATTTT

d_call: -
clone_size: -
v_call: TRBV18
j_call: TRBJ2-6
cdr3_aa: CASSPSLAREAGANVLTF
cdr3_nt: TGTGCCAGCTCACCGAGTCTAGCCAGAGAGGCTGGGGCCAACGTCCTGACTTTC

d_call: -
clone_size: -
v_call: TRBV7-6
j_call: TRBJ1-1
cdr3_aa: CASSLLENTEAFF
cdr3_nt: TGTGCCAGCAGCTTACTAGAGAACACTGAAGCTTTCTTT

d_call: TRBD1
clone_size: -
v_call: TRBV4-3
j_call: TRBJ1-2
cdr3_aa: CASSQSWTGGAGYTF
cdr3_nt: TGCGCCAGCAGCCAATCCTGGACAGGGGGCGCCGGCTACACCTTC

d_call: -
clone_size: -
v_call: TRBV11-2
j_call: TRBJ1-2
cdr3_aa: CASSRAYGYTF
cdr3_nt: TGTGCCAGCAGCAGAGCCTATGGCTACACCTTC

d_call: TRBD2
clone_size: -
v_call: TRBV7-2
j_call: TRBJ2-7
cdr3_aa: CASSLASGGGYYEQYF
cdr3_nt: TGTGCCAGCAGCTTAGCCTCCGGGGGGGGATACTACGAGCAGTACTTC

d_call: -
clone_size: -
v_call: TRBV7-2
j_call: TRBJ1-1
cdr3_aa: CASSFNRVTEAFF
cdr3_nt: TGTGCCAGCAGCTTCAACAGGGTCACTGAAGCTTTCTTT

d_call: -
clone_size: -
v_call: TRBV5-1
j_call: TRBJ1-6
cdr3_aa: CASSVQEGNSPLHF
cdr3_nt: TGCGCCAGCAGCGTGCAGGAGGGTAATTCACCCCTCCACTTT

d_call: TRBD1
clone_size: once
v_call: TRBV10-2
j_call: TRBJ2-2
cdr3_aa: CASSESRGQGAGELFF
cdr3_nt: TGCGCCAGCAGTGAGTCGAGAGGACAGGGCGCCGGGGAGCTGTTTTTT

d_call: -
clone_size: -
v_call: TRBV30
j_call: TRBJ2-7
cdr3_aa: CAWRVGGISYEQYF
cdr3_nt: TGTGCCTGGAGGGTCGGCGGGATCTCCTACGAGCAGTACTTC

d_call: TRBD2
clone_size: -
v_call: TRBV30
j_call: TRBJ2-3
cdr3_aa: CACVPQRGIMEDTQYF
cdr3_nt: TGTGCCTGCGTCCCCCAGCGGGGGATCATGGAAGATACGCAGTATTTT

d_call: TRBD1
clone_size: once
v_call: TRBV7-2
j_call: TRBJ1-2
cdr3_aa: CASSLDGTVSYGYTF
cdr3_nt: TGTGCCAGCAGCTTGGACGGGACAGTTTCCTATGGCTACACCTTC

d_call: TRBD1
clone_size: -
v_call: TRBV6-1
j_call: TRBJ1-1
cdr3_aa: CASSGQGNTEAFF
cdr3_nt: TGTGCCAGCAGCGGACAGGGGAACACTGAAGCTTTCTTT

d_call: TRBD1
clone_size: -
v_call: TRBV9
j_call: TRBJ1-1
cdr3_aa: CASSATGATEAFF
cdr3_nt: TGTGCCAGCAGCGCAACAGGGGCCACTGAAGCTTTCTTT

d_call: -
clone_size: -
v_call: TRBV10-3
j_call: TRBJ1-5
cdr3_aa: CAIRGEGNQPQHF
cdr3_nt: TGTGCCATCAGGGGGGAGGGGAATCAGCCCCAGCATTTT

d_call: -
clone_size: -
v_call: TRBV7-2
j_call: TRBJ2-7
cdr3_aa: CASSLTVYYEQYF
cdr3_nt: TGTGCCAGCAGCCTGACCGTCTACTACGAGCAGTACTTC

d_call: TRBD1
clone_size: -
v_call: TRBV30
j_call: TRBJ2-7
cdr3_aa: CAWSGQGLTYEQYF
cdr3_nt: TGTGCCTGGAGTGGACAGGGGCTAACATACGAGCAGTACTTC

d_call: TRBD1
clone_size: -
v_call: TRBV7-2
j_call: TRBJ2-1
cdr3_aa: CASSPGTGGYNEQFF
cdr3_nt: TGTGCCAGCAGCCCCGGGACAGGGGGCTACAATGAGCAGTTCTTC

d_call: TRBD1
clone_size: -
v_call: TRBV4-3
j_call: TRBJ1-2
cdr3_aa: CASSLRTGETYGYTF
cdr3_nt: TGCGCCAGCAGCCTTCGGACAGGGGAGACCTATGGCTACACCTTC

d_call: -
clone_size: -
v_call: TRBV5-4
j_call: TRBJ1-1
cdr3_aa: CASSLVGVPEAFF
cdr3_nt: TGTGCCAGCAGCTTGGTCGGTGTTCCTGAAGCTTTCTTT

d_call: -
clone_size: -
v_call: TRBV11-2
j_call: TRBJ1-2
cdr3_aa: CASSLDRTRGYTF
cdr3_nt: TGTGCCAGCAGCTTAGATCGGACACGCGGCTACACCTTC

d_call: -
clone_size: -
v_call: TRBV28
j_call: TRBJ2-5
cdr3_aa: CATHTTRTETQYF
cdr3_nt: TGTGCCACCCACACGACTAGAACGGAGACCCAGTACTTC

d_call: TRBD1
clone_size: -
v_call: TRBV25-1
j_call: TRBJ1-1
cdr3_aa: CASSDPGQTNTEAFF
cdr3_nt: TGTGCCAGCAGTGATCCGGGACAGACAAACACTGAAGCTTTCTTT

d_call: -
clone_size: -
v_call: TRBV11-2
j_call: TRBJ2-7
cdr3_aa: CASSSQFLEQYF
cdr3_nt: TGTGCCAGCAGCTCGCAGTTCCTCGAGCAGTACTTC

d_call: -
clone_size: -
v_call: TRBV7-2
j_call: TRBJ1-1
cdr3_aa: CASVAQPDTEAFF
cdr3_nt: TGTGCCAGCGTGGCACAGCCGGACACTGAAGCTTTCTTT

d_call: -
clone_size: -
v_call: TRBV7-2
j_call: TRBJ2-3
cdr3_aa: CASSLTGSTDTQYF
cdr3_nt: TGTGCCAGCAGCTTAACGGGGTCCACAGATACGCAGTATTTT

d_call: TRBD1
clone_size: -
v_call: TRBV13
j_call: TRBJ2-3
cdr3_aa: CASSSTGGLGTDTQYF
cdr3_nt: TGTGCCAGCAGCTCTACAGGGGGCTTAGGCACAGATACGCAGTATTTT